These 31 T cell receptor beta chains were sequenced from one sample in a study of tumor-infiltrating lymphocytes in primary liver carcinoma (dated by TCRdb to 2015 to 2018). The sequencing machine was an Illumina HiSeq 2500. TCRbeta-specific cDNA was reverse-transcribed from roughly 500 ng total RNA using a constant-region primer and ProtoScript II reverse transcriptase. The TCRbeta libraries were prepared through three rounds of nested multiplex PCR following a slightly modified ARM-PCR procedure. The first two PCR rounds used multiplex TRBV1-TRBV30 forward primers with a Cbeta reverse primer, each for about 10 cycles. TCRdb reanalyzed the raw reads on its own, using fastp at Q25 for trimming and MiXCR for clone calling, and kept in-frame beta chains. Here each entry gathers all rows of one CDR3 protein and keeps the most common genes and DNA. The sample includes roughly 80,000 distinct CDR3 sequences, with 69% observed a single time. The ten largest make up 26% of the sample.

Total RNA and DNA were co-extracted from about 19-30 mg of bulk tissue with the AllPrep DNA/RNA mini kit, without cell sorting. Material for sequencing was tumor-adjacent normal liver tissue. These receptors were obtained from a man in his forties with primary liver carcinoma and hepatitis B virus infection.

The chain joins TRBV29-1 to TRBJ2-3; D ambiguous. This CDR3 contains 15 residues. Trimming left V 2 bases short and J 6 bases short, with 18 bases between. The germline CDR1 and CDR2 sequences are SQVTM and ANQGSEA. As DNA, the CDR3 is TGCAGCGTTGAAACATGGGCTAGTATCCAGGATACGCAGTATTTT. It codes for CSVETWASIQDTQYF.

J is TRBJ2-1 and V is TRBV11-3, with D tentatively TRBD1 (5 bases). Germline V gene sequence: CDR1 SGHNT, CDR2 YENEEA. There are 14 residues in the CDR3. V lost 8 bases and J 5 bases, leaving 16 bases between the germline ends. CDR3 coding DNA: TGTGCCAGCGGTTTAGGGGTCAGCAACAATGAGCAGTTCTTC. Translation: CASGLGVSNNEQFF.

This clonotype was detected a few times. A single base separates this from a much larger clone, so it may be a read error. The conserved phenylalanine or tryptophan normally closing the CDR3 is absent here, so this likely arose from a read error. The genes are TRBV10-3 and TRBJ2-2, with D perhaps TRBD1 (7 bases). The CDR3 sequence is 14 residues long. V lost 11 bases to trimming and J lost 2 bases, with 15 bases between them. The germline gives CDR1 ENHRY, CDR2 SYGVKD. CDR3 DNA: TGTGCCGCCGAGGAGGGGGCTAACACCGGGGAGCTGTTTATT. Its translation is CAAEEGANTGELFI.

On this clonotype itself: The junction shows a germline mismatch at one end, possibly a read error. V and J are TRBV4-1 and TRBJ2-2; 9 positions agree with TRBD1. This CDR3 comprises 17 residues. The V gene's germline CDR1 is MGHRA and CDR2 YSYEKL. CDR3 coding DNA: TGTGCCAGTAGCCTACCCCGGACAGGGGCGAACTCCGGGGAGCTGTTTTTC. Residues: CASSLPRTGANSGELFF.

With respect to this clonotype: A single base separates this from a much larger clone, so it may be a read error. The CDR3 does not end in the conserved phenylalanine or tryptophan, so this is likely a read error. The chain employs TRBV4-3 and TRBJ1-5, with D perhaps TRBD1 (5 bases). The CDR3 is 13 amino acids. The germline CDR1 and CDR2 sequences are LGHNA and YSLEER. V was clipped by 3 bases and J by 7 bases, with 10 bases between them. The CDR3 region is CASSQSREQPQHY. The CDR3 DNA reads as TGCGCCAGCAGCCAGTCCAGGGAGCAGCCCCAGCATTAT.

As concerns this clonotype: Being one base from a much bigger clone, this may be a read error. In DNA, the CDR3 is TGCGCCAGCAACTTGGAACGGATCCCCGGGGAGCTGTTTTTT. This encodes CASNLERIPGELFF. The chain carries TRBV5-1 and TRBJ2-2; D not resolved. The CDR3 is 14 residues long. CDR1 is SGHRS and CDR2 is YFSETQ in the germline V gene.

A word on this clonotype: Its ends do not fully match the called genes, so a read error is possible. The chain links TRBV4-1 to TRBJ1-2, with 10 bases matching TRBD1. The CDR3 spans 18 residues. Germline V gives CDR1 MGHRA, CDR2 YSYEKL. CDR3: CANSHVGTGAVVNYGYTF. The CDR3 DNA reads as TGCGCCAACAGCCATGTTGGGACAGGGGCTGTAGTTAACTATGGCTACACCTTC.

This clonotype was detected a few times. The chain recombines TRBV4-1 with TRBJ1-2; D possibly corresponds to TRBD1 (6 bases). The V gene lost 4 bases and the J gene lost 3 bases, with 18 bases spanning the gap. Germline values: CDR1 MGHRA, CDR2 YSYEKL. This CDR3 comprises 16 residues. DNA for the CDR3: TGCGCCAGCAGCCCAGACCAGGGGACGTTCGACTATGGCTACACCTTC. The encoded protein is CASSPDQGTFDYGYTF.

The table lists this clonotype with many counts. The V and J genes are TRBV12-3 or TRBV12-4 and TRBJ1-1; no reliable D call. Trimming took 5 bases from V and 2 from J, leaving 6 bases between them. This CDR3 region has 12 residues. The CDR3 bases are TGTGCCAGCAGTCTTTATAACACTGAAGCTTTCTTT. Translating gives CASSLYNTEAFF.

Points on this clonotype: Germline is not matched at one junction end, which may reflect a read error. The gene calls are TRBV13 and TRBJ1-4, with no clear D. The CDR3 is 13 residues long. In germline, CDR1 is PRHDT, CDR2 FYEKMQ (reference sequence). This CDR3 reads CANSPAANEKLFF. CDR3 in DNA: TGTGCCAACAGCCCCGCCGCTAATGAAAAACTGTTTTTT.

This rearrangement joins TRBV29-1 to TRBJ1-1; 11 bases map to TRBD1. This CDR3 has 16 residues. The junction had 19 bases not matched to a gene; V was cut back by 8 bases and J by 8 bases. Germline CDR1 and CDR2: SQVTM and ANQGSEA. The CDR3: CSISTGQGALSTEAFF. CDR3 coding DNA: TGCAGCATTTCGACCGGACAGGGGGCGCTTAGCACCGAAGCTTTCTTT.

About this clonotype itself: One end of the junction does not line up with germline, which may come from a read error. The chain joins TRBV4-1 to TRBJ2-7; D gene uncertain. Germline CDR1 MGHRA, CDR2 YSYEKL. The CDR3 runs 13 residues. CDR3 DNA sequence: TGCGCCAGCAGTCCGGGCTGTTGGTACGAACAGTACTTC. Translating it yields CASSPGCWYEQYF.

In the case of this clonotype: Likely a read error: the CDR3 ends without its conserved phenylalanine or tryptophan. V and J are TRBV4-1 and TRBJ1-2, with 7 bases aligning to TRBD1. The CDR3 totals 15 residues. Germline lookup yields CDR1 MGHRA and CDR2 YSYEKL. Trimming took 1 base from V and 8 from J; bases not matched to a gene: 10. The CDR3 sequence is CASSQATGVPYGYTS. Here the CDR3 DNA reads TGCGCCAGCAGCCAAGCCACAGGGGTTCCCTACGGCTACACCTCC.

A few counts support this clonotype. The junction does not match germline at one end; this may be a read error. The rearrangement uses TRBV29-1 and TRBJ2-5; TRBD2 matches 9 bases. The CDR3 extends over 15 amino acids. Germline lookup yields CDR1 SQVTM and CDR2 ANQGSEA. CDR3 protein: CSVRSSGSWAETQYF. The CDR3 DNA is TGCAGCGTTCGGAGTAGCGGGAGTTGGGCAGAGACCCAGTATTTC.

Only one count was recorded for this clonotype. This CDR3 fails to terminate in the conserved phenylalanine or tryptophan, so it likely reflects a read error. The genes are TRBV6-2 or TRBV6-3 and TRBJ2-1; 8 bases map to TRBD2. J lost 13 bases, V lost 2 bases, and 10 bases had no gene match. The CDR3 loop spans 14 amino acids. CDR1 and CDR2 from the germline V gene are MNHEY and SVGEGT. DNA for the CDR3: TGTGCCAGCAGTTACCAGCGGGAGCGCCCCCGACAGTTCCTC. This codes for CASSYQRERPRQFL.

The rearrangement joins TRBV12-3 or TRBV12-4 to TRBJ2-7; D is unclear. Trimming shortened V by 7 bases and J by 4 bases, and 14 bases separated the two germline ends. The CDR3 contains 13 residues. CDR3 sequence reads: CASIISTRYEQYF. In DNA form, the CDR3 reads TGTGCCAGCATTATAAGCACGAGATACGAGCAGTACTTC.

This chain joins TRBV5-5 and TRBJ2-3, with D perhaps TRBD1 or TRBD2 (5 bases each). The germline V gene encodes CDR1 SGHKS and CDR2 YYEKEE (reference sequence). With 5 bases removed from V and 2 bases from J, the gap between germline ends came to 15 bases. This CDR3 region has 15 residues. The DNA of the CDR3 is TGTGCCAGCAGGGGGACCGGCATCTACACAGATACGCAGTATTTT. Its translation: CASRGTGIYTDTQYF.

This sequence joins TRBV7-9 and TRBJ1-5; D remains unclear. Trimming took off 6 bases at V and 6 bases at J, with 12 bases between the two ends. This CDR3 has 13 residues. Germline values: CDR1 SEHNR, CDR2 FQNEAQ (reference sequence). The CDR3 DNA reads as TGTGCCAGCAGTGGCAGTACCACTCAGCCCCAGCATTTT. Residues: CASSGSTTQPQHF.

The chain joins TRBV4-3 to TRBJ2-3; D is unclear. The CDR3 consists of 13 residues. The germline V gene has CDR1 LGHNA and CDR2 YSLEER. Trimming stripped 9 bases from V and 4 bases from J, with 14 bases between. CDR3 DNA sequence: TGCGCCAGTTGCCAAGATCGGCCAGATACGCAGTATTTT. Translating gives CASCQDRPDTQYF.

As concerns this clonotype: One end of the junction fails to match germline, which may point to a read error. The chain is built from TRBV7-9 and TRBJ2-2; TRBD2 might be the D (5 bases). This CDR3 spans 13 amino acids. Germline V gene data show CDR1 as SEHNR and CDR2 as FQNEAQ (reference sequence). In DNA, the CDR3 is TGTGTCAGCAACTTATGGGAGACGGGGGAGCTGTTTTTT. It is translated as CVSNLWETGELFF.

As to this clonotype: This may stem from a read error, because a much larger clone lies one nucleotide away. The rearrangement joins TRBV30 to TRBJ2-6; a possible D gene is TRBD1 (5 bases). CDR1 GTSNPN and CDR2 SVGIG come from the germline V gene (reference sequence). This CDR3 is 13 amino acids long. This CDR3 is CAWLISGANVLSF. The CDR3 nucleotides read TGTGCCTGGCTGATCTCTGGGGCCAACGTCCTGAGTTTC.

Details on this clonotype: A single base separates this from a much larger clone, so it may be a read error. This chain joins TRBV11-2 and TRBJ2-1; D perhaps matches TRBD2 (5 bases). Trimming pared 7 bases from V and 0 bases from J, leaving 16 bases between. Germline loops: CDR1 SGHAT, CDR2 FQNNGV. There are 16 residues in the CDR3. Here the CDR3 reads CASTLSSQSSYNEQFF. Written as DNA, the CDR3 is TGTGCCAGCACTTTATCTAGCCAGAGCTCCTACAATGAGCAGTTCTTC.

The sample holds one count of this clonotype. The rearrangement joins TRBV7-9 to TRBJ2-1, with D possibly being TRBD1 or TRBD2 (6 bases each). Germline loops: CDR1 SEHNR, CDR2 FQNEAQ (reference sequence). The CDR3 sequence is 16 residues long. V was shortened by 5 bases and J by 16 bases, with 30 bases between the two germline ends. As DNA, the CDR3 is TGTGCCAGCAGCCCCCGGGGGATGGGGGACATCCGGGTTCATTTCTTC. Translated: CASSPRGMGDIRVHFF.

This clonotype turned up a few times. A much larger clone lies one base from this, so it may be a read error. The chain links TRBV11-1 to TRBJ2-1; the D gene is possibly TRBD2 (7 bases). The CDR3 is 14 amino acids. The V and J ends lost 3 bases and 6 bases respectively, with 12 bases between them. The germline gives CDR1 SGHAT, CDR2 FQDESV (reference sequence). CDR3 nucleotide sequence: TGTGCCAGCAGCTTGGGAGGGGGAGTCAATGAGCAGTTCTTC. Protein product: CASSLGGGVNEQFF. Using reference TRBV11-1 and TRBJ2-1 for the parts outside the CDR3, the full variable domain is EAEVAQSPRYKITEKSQAVAFWCDPISGHATLYWYRQILGQGPELLVQFQDESVVDDSQLPKDRFSAERLKGVDSTLKIQPAELGDSAMYLCASSLGGGVNEQFFGPGTRLTVL.

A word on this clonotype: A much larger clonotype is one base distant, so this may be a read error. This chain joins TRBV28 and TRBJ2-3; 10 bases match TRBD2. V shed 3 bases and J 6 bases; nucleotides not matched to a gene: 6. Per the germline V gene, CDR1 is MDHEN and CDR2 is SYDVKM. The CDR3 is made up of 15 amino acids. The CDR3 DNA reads TGTGCCAGCAGTTTGGCGGGACTAGCGAGGGATACGCAGTATTTT. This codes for CASSLAGLARDTQYF.

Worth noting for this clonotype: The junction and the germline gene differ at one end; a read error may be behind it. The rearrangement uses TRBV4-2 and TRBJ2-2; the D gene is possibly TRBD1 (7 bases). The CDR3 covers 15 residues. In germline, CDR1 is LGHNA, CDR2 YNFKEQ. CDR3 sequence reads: CVSSLMTGRTEELFF. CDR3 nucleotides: TGTGTCAGCAGCCTGATGACAGGGAGGACCGAGGAGCTGTTTTTT.

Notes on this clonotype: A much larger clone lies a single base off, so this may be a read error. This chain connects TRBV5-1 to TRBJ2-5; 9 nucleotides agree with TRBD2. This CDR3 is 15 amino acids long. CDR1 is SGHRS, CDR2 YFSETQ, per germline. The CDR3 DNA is TGCGCCAGCAGCCTGGATAGCGGGAGCAGCGAGATCCAGTACTTC. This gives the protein CASSLDSGSSEIQYF.

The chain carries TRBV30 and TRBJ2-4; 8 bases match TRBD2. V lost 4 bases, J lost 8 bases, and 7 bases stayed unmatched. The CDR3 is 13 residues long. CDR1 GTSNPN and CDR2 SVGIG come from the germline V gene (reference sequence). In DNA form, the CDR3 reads TGTGCCTGGAATAAGCGGGAGAAGGACATTCAGTACTTC. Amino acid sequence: CAWNKREKDIQYF.

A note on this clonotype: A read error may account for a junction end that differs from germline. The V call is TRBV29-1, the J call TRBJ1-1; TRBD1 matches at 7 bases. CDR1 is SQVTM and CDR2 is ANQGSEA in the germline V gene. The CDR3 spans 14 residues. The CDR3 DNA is TGCAGCGTTTGGGACAGACGATTGAATACTGAAGATTTCTTT. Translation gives CSVWDRRLNTEDFF. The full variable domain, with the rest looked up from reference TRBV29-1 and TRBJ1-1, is SAVISQKPSRDICQRGTSLTIQCQVDSQVTMMFWYRQQPGQSLTLIATANQGSEATYESGFVIDKFPISRPNLTFSTLTVSNMSPEDSSIYLCSVWDRRLNTEDFFGQGTRLTVV.

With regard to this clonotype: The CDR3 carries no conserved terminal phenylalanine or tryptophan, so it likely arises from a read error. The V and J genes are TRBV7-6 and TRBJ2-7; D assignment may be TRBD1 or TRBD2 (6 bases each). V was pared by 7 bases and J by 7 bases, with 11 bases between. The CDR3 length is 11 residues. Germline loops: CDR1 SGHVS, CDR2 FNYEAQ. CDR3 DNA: TGTGCCAGCAACTCGGGGGCAGAGCAGTACATC. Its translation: CASNSGAEQYI.

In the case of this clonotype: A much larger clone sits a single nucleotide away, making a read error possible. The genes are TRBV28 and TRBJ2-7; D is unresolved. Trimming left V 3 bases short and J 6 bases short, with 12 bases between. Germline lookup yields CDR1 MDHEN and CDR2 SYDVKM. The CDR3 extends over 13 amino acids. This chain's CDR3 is CASSFSRKTEQYF. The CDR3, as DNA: TGTGCCAGCAGTTTCTCGCGGAAGACCGAGCAGTACTTC.